The present TCR beta chain was sequenced within a study of T-cell reconstitution after alpha-beta-depleted transplantation in children. Preparation of the TCRbeta library used unique molecular identifiers. MiXCR, applied by TCRdb to the PCR reads, yields one record per CDR3 protein. This sample has hundreds of thousands of distinct CDR3 sequences, with around 15% found just once. CDR3 size: 14 residues. Germline trimming cut 5 bases from V and 14 bases from J; bases unmatched to any gene: 15. From germline, CDR1 is GTSNPN and CDR2 SVGIG (reference sequence). This clonotype was picked up a small number of times.

Sample: PBMCs, mostly from graft donor cells, taken 360 days after TCRalphabeta/CD19-depleted stem cell transplant. The receptor comes from a male patient aged 2 to 10 who had a stem cell transplant for acute lymphoblastic leukemia, so the T cells may come from the graft donor. The chain links TRBV30 to TRBJ2-1; 10 bases align to TRBD2. The CDR3 spells CAWRAGGQFGWEFF. As DNA, the CDR3 is TGTGCCTGGCGAGCGGGAGGGCAGTTTGGGTGGGAGTTCTTC.